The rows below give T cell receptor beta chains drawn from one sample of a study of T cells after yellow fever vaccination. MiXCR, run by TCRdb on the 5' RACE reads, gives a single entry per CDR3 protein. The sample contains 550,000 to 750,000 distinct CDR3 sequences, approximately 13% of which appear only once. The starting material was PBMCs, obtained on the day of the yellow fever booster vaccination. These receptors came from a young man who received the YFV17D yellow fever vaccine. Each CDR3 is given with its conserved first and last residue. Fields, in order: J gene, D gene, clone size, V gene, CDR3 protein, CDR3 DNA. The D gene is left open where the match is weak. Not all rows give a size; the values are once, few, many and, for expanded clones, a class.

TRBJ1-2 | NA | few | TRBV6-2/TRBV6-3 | CASREFNYGYTF | TGTGCCAGCAGAGAATTTAACTATGGCTACACCTTC
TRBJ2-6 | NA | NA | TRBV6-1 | CASSALWVSGANVLTF | TGTGCCAGCAGTGCTCTTTGGGTATCTGGGGCCAACGTCCTGACTTTC
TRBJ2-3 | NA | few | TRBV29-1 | CSYRARLGTDTQYF | TGCAGCTACAGGGCGAGACTAGGGACAGATACGCAGTATTTT
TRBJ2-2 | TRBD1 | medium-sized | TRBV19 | CASRPGQSTGELFF | TGTGCCAGTCGGCCGGGACAGAGCACCGGGGAGCTGTTTTTT
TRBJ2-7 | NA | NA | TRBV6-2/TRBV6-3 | CASSYFHEQYF | TGTGCCAGCAGTTACTTCCACGAGCAGTACTTC
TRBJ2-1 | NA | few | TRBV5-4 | CASSLATLNEQFF | TGTGCCAGCAGCTTGGCGACTCTCAATGAGCAGTTCTTC
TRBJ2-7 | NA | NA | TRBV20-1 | CSARRGDNTYEQHF | TGCAGTGCCAGGCGGGGCGACAACACCTACGAGCAGCACTTC
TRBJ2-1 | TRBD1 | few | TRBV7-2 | CASSLGLGDSYNEQFF | TGTGCCAGCAGCTTAGGCCTTGGGGACAGCTACAATGAGCAGTTCTTC
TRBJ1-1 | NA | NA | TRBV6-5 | CASSYSLGHPIAEAFF | TGTGCCAGCAGTTACTCTCTCGGACATCCTATCGCTGAAGCTTTCTTT
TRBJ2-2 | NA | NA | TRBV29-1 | CSAFGQLNTGELFF | TGCAGCGCCTTTGGACAGCTGAACACCGGGGAGCTGTTTTTT
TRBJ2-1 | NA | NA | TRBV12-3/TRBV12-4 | CASSSPPAEQFF | TGTGCCAGCAGCTCCCCCCCGGCTGAGCAGTTCTTC
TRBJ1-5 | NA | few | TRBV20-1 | CSARSGGLPDTDSNQPQHF | TGCAGTGCTAGGTCGGGGGGGTTGCCCGACACTGATAGCAATCAGCCCCAGCATTTT
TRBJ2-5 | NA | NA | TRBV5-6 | CASSLIQGGETQYF | TGTGCCAGCAGCTTGATTCAAGGGGGAGAGACCCAGTACTTC
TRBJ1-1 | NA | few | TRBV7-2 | CASSKGVREKGAFF | TGTGCCAGCAGCAAGGGAGTCCGGGAGAAGGGAGCTTTCTTT
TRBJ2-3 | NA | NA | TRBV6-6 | CASRSDTDTQYF | TGTGCCAGCAGATCCGACACAGATACGCAGTATTTT
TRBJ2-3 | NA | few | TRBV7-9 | CASSTGPSTDTQYF | TGTGCCAGCAGTACTGGCCCTAGCACAGATACGCAGTATTTT
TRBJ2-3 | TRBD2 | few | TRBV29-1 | CSVDGRLAGRTDTQYF | TGCAGCGTTGACGGTCGACTAGCGGGACGCACAGATACGCAGTATTTT
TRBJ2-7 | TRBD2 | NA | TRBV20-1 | CSAWRLAGAYEQYF | TGCAGTGCTTGGAGACTAGCGGGGGCCTACGAGCAGTACTTC
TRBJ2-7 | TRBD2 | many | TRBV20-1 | CSARVAGFYEQYF | TGCAGTGCTAGAGTAGCGGGATTCTACGAGCAGTACTTC
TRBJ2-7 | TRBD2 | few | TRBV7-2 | CASSLLFGRERLREQYF | TGTGCCAGCAGCTTGTTATTCGGGCGGGAGAGGTTGCGAGAGCAGTACTTC
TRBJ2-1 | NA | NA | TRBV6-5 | CASSFSGGTPYNEQFF | TGTGCCAGCAGTTTCTCGGGCGGGACACCGTACAATGAGCAGTTCTTC
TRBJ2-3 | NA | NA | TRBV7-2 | CASSLKATDTQYF | TGTGCCAGCAGCTTAAAGGCCACAGATACGCAGTATTTT
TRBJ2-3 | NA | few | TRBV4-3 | CASSELTKGDTQYF | TGCGCCAGCAGCGAATTAACCAAGGGAGATACGCAGTATTTT
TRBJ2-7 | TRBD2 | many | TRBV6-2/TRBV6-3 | CASIPGLAGAILGEQYF | TGTGCCAGCATCCCGGGACTAGCGGGGGCTATCTTGGGGGAGCAGTACTTC
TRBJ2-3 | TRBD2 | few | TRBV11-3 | CASSPGFSGLDTQYF | TGTGCCAGCAGCCCCGGCTTTAGCGGGTTGGATACGCAGTATTTT
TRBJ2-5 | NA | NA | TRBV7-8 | CASSSRSWGETQYF | TGTGCCAGCAGCTCCCGGTCCTGGGGAGAGACCCAGTACTTC
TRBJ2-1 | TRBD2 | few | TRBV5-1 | CASSPGGLGNEQFF | TGCGCCAGCAGCCCGGGGGGACTAGGCAATGAGCAGTTCTTC
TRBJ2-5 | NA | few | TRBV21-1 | CASSKLLQGYQETQYF | TGTGCCAGCAGCAAACTCCTACAGGGGTACCAAGAGACCCAGTACTTC
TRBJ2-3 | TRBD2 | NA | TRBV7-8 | CASSLGAAGGTDTQYF | TGTGCCAGCAGCTTAGGCGCAGCGGGAGGAACAGATACGCAGTATTTT
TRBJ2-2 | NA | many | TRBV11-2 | CASSLGVRRAGELFF | TGTGCCAGCAGCTTAGGTGTCCGTAGGGCCGGGGAGCTGTTTTTT
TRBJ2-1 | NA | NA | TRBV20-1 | CSARLVDEQFF | TGCAGTGCGAGACTAGTCGATGAGCAGTTCTTC
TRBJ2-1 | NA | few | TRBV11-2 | CASSYTSYNEQFF | TGTGCCAGCAGCTACACCTCCTACAATGAGCAGTTCTTC
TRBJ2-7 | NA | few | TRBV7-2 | CASSLAASTYEQYF | TGTGCCAGCAGCTTAGCGGCTAGTACCTACGAGCAGTACTTC
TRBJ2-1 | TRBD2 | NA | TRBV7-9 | CAIGGTSGGRDEQFF | TGTGCCATTGGGGGGACTAGCGGGGGGAGGGATGAGCAGTTCTTC
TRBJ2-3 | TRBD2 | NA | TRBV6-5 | CASSFGLAGVTDTQYF | TGTGCCAGCAGTTTCGGGCTAGCGGGCGTCACAGATACGCAGTATTTT
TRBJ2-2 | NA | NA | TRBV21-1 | CASSILGGSDGGELFF | TGTGCCAGCAGCATACTTGGGGGAAGTGACGGCGGGGAGCTGTTTTTT
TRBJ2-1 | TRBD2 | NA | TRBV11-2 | CASSRLAGMDEQFF | TGTGCCAGCAGCCGACTAGCGGGAATGGATGAGCAGTTCTTC
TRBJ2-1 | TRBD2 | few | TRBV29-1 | CSAVNPNRGTSGRGYNEQFF | TGCAGCGCCGTCAACCCGAACCGCGGGACTAGCGGGAGGGGTTACAATGAGCAGTTCTTC
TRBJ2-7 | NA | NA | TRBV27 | CASSSTGGKQYF | TGTGCCAGCAGTTCGACAGGAGGAAAGCAGTACTTC
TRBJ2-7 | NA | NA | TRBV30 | CAWSSGVQGRFYEQYF | TGTGCCTGGAGTTCTGGGGTCCAGGGGAGGTTCTACGAGCAGTACTTC
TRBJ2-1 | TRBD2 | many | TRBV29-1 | CSVRLGPGRENEQFF | TGCAGCGTTCGCCTTGGACCGGGGAGGGAGAATGAGCAGTTCTTC
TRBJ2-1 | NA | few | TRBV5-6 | CASSRRLVEVEQFF | TGTGCCAGCAGCCGACGACTAGTGGAGGTCGAGCAGTTCTTC
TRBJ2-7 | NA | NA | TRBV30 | CAWTAGYEQYF | TGTGCCTGGACGGCGGGGTACGAGCAGTACTTC
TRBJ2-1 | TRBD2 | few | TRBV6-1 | CACRSTGLAGGSSYNEQFF | TGTGCCTGCCGGTCGACGGGACTAGCGGGAGGGAGTTCCTACAATGAGCAGTTCTTC
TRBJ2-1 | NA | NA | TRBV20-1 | CSASEGDEQFF | TGCAGTGCCTCGGAGGGCGATGAGCAGTTCTTC
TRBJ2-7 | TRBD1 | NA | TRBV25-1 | CASSEQGVDYEQYF | TGTGCCAGCAGTGAGCAGGGGGTGGACTACGAGCAGTACTTC
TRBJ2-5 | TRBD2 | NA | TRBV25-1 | CASSADVLAVETQYF | TGTGCCAGCAGTGCCGACGTACTAGCGGTGGAGACCCAGTACTTC
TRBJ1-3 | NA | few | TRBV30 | CAWSAGRGNTIYF | TGTGCCTGGAGTGCAGGTCGTGGAAACACCATATATTTT
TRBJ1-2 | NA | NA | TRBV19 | CASSTTTVTGYTF | TGTGCCAGTAGCACAACGACGGTTACCGGCTACACCTTC
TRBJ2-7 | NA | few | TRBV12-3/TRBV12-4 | CASSLEETELYEQYF | TGTGCCAGCAGTTTAGAAGAGACAGAACTATACGAGCAGTACTTC
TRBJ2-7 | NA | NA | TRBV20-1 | CSAGGTQYYEQYF | TGCAGTGCGGGCGGGACGCAATACTACGAGCAGTACTTC
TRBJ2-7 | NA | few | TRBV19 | CATALGTGNYEGQYF | TGTGCCACCGCCCTCGGGACCGGGAACTACGAGGGGCAGTACTTC
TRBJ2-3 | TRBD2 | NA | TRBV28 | CASTDGRALPLVQDTQYF | TGTGCCAGCACGGACGGGAGGGCCCTCCCGCTGGTGCAAGATACGCAGTATTTT
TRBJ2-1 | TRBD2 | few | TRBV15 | CATSRSGLAGGTSSYNEQFF | TGTGCCACCAGCAGATCCGGACTAGCGGGAGGAACAAGCTCCTACAATGAGCAGTTCTTC
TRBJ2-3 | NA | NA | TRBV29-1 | CSAESLTDTQYF | TGCAGCGCTGAGTCCCTCACAGATACGCAGTATTTT